The 18 T cell receptor beta chains below all came from one sample that was sequenced in a study of cytomegalovirus exposure and HLA in healthy donors. Libraries were prepared by immunoSEQ multiplex PCR; TCRdb keeps only in-frame clonotypes and omits some of them. The sample carries around 63,000 clones, approximately 88% recorded once. Sample: PBMCs. Receptors were obtained from a young woman in good health and CMV-seronegative.

The chain employs TRBV7-2 and TRBJ2-1, with 9 bases aligning to TRBD2. Germline CDR1 SGHTA, CDR2 FQGNSA. Trimming took 4 bases from V and 5 from J; bases not matched to a gene: 12. CDR3 length: 17 residues. The CDR3 nucleotides read TGTGCCAGCAGCTACAGACCCGGGACTAGCCCAGACAATGAGCAGTTCTTC. Translated, it gives CASSYRPGTSPDNEQFF.

This rearrangement joins TRBV15 to TRBJ2-1, with 7 bases matching TRBD2. This CDR3 has 15 amino acids. CDR1 LNHNV and CDR2 YYDKDF come from the germline V gene (reference sequence). V gave up 0 bases and J gave up 9 bases; unmatched junction bases: 8. The CDR3 nucleotides read TGTGCCACCAGCAGAGACGGGGTAGCGGGCGGTGAGCAGTTCTTC. Its translation: CATSRDGVAGGEQFF.

This chain uses TRBV11-2 with TRBJ1-1, with 7 bases fitting TRBD1. The J segment lost 3 bases and the V segment lost 4 bases, leaving 8 bases of the junction unmatched. CDR1 is SGHAT and CDR2 is FQNNGV in the germline V gene. The CDR3 covers 15 residues. CDR3 DNA sequence: TGTGCCAGCAGCTCGTCGACAGGGTTGGACACTGAAGCTTTCTTT. Its translation is CASSSSTGLDTEAFF.

The rearrangement joins TRBV28 to TRBJ2-1; D is perhaps TRBD2 (6 bases). Trimming shortened V by 6 bases and J by 6 bases, and 18 bases separated the two germline ends. CDR3 length: 15 residues. Per the germline V gene, CDR1 is MDHEN and CDR2 is SYDVKM. The CDR3 DNA reads as TGTGCCAGCAGAACCCGGAGGGCCACAACCAATGAGCAGTTCTTC. Translated, it gives CASRTRRATTNEQFF.

About this clone: Given the absence of the conserved phenylalanine or tryptophan at the CDR3 end, a read error is likely. It is unclear where the CDR3 begins or ends on the DNA, so no DNA is shown, and the CDR3 is as TCRdb lists it. The chain links TRBV5-6 to TRBJ1-2; the table's D call, TRBD1, was not checked against the DNA. Looked up from germline, CDR1 is SGHDT and CDR2 is YYEEEE. Inclusive of both ends, the CDR3 amounts to 13 amino acids. The chain's CDR3 is CASSRALQEDRAL.

V is TRBV5-1 and J is TRBJ2-7; D perhaps matches TRBD1 (6 bases). CDR1 and CDR2 from the germline V gene are SGHRS and YFSETQ. The CDR3 is 11 residues long. Trimming cost V 6 bases and J 3 bases, with 7 bases left between them. The CDR3 protein is CASKTGYEQYF. In DNA form, the CDR3 reads TGCGCCAGCAAGACAGGCTACGAGCAGTACTTC.

The gene calls are TRBV28 and TRBJ1-1, with D possibly TRBD1 on 6 matching bases. V lost 4 bases and J 6 bases, leaving 18 bases between the germline ends. CDR3 size: 15 residues. CDR1 is MDHEN and CDR2 is SYDVKM in the germline V gene. In nucleotides, the CDR3 is TGTGCCAGCAGTTCCCCAACCCTCAGGGGCCCTGAAGCTTTCTTT. It specifies CASSSPTLRGPEAFF.

The rearrangement uses TRBV6-1 and TRBJ1-3, with TRBD1 as a possible D gene (6 bases). Germline V gene lookup returns CDR1 MNHNS and CDR2 SASEGT. The V and J ends lost 0 bases and 0 bases respectively, with 12 bases between them. The CDR3 contains 17 residues. CDR3: CASSEALTGSSGNTIYF. The CDR3 bases are TGTGCCAGCAGTGAAGCCCTGACAGGCAGCTCTGGAAACACCATATATTTT.

The rearrangement joins TRBV5-8 to TRBJ2-3; a weak D match, TRBD1 (6 bases). V gave up 2 bases and J gave up 3 bases, with 22 bases separating them. Germline V CDR1 and CDR2: SGHTS, YDEGEE. CDR3 length equals 18 residues. In nucleotides, the CDR3 is TGTGCCAGCAGCTTCAGGGACAACCGCCTACTCACAACAGATACGCAGTATTTT. It codes for CASSFRDNRLLTTDTQYF.

The V and J genes are TRBV2 and TRBJ2-5; 10 bases fit TRBD1. The CDR3 contains 16 residues. Germline CDR1 and CDR2: SNHLY and FYNNEI. V lost 4 bases to trimming and J lost 4 bases; unmatched junction nucleotides: 9. In nucleotides, the CDR3 is TGTGCCAGCAGTGGGGGGGACAGGGGTGAAGGAGAGACCCAGTACTTC. It specifies CASSGGDRGEGETQYF.

The chain joins TRBV7-9 to TRBJ2-5, with 8 bases fitting TRBD1. CDR3 length: 14 residues. Trimming at V came to 2 bases and at J to 6 bases, leaving 5 bases not matched to a gene. The germline V gene encodes CDR1 SEHNR and CDR2 FQNEAQ (reference sequence). CDR3 loop: CASSLNRGSKTQYF. CDR3 nucleotide sequence: TGTGCCAGCAGCTTAAACAGGGGGTCAAAGACCCAGTACTTC. Full variable domain (rest looked up from reference TRBV7-9 and TRBJ2-5): DTGVSQNPRHKITKRGQNVTFRCDPISEHNRLYWYRQTLGQGPEFLTYFQNEAQLEKSRLLSDRFSAERPKGSFSTLEIQRTEQGDSAMYLCASSLNRGSKTQYFGPGTRLLVL.

The gene calls are TRBV4-1 and TRBJ2-2, with D perhaps matching TRBD2 (6 bases). The germline CDR1 and CDR2 sequences are MGHRA and YSYEKL. This CDR3 has 15 residues. Trimming cost V 0 bases and J 1 base, with 6 bases left between them. CDR3 residues: CASSQDGGNTGELFF. The CDR3 nucleotides are TGCGCCAGCAGCCAAGACGGGGGGAACACCGGGGAGCTGTTTTTT.

The V gene is TRBV5-1, the J gene TRBJ1-6, with TRBD1 matching over 9 bases. The CDR3 totals 16 residues. Per the germline V gene, CDR1 is SGHRS and CDR2 is YFSETQ. Unmatched junction bases numbered 10, after V lost 4 bases and J lost 8 bases. This chain's CDR3 is CASSPGTGFLDSPLHF. For the CDR3, the DNA is TGCGCCAGCAGCCCCGGGACAGGGTTTTTGGATTCACCCCTCCACTTT.

The rearrangement uses TRBV25-1 and TRBJ2-7, with TRBD1 matching over 8 bases. In germline, CDR1 is MGHDK, CDR2 SYGVNS. This CDR3 has 15 residues. The ends lost 7 bases at V and 4 bases at J; junction bases unmatched: 12. CDR3 in DNA: TGTGCCAGCAACTTCATCCGACAGGGGACTTACGAGCAGTACTTC. It specifies CASNFIRQGTYEQYF.

This rearrangement joins TRBV30 to TRBJ2-7; TRBD1 aligns across 9 bases. The CDR3 sequence is 14 residues long. V trimming: 5 bases; J trimming: 5 bases; junction bases outside the gene matches: 10. Germline CDR1 and CDR2: GTSNPN and SVGIG (reference sequence). This chain's CDR3 is CAWGPGDRAHEQYF. The CDR3 DNA sequence: TGTGCCTGGGGACCCGGGGACAGGGCTCACGAGCAGTACTTC.

The rearrangement joins TRBV28 to TRBJ2-3; 10 bases line up with TRBD1. The germline V gene has CDR1 MDHEN and CDR2 SYDVKM. The CDR3 runs to 14 residues. V lost 2 bases, J lost 5 bases, and 1 base stayed unmatched. The CDR3 coding sequence is TGTGCCAGCAGTTTAGACAGGGGGCAAGATACGCAGTATTTT. This gives the protein CASSLDRGQDTQYF.

This clone turned up a few times. Here the CDR3 reads CASTAGLAGGRGSYEQYF. DNA for the CDR3: TGTGCCAGCACCGCGGGACTAGCGGGAGGCAGAGGTTCCTACGAGCAGTACTTC. This chain connects TRBV2 to TRBJ2-7, with 15 bases identical to TRBD2. V was pared by 7 bases and J by 1 base, with 11 bases of the junction left unmatched. CDR3 length equals 18 residues. Looked up from germline, CDR1 is SNHLY and CDR2 is FYNNEI.

The V call is TRBV27, the J call TRBJ2-7; D is ambiguous. With 3 bases removed from V and 0 bases from J, the gap between germline ends came to 9 bases. Germline CDR1 is MNHEY and CDR2 is SMNVEV (reference sequence). The CDR3 consists of 14 residues. The CDR3 DNA is TGTGCCAGCAGTTTCATGGCTTACTCCTACGAGCAGTACTTC. Translated: CASSFMAYSYEQYF.